This T cell receptor beta chain was captured by sequencing in a study of T cells in Graves' hyperthyroidism and ophthalmopathy. The CDR3 loop spans 13 amino acids. Germline V gene data show CDR1 as SGHRS and CDR2 as YFSETQ. The ends were cut back, 4 bases at V and 7 bases at J, with 14 bases in the middle. Uncontrolled infection, other autoimmune disease, pregnancy or lactation barred patients from enrollment. This clonotype has at least ten counts. TCR beta CDR3 regions were amplified from RNA transcripts. A first-round RT-PCR of the TCR CDR3 used the HTBI primer set. In TCRdb, the multiplex PCR reads were re-called with MiXCR into one record per CDR3 protein. The table includes approximately 530,000 distinct CDR3 sequences, over 15% detected once.

The origin of this receptor is a woman younger than 35 with Graves' hyperthyroidism. The source material was blood. This rearrangement joins TRBV5-1 to TRBJ1-2, with no clear D. CDR3 in amino acids: CASSLEGIGGYTF. The DNA for the CDR3 is TGCGCCAGCAGCCTTGAGGGAATAGGTGGCTACACCTTC. Based on the CDR3 plus reference TRBV5-1 and TRBJ1-2, the full variable domain is KAGVTQTPRYLIKTRGQQVTLSCSPISGHRSVSWYQQTPGQGLQFLFEYFSETQRNKGNFPGRFSGRQFSNSRSEMNVSTLELGDSALYLCASSLEGIGGYTFGSGTRLTVV.